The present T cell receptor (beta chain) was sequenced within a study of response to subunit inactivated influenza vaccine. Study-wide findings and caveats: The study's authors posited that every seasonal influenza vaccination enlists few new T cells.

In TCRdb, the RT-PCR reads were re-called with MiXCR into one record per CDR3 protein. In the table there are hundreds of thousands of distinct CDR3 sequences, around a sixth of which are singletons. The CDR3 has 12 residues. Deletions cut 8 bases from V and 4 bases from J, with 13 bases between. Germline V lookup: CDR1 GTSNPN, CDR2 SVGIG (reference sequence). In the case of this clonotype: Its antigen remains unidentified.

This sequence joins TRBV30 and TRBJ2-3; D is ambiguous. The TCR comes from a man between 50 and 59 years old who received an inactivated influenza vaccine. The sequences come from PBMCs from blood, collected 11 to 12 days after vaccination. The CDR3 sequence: CATHKAPDTQYF. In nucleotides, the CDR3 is TGTGCCACACACAAAGCCCCAGATACGCAGTATTTT.